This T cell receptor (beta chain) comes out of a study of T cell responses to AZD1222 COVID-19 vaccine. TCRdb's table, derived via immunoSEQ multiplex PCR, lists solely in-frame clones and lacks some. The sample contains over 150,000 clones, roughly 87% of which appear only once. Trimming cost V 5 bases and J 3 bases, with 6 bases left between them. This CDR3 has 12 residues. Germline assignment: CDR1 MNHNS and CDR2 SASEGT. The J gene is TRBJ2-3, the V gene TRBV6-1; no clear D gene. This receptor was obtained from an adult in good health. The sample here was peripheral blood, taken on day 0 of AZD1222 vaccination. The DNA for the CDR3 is TGTGCCAGCAGTCATATAACAGATACGCAGTATTTT. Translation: CASSHITDTQYF.